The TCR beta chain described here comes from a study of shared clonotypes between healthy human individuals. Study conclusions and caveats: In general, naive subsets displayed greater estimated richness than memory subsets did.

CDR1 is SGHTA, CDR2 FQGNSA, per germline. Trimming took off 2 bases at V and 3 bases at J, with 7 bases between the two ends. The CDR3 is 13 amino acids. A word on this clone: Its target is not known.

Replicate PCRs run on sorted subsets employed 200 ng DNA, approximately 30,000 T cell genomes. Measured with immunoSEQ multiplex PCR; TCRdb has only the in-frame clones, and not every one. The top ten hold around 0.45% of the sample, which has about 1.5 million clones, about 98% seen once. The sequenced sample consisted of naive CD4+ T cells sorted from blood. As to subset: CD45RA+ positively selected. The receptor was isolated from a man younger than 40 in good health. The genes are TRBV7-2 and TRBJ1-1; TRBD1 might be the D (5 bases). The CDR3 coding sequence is TGTGCCAGCAGCTTACGAGGGGACACTGAAGCTTTCTTT. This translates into CASSLRGDTEAFF.